The entry below describes one TCR beta chain. The antigen remains unidentified. The entry originates in a study of T-cell memory formation after mild COVID-19. About the research overall: TCR clusters were largely donor specific.

In germline, CDR1 is LNHDA, CDR2 SQIVND (reference sequence). Trimming took 4 bases from V and 2 from J, leaving 8 bases between them. This CDR3 has 13 amino acids. TCRdb independently ran MiXCR on the 5' RACE reads; one entry per CDR3 protein. The data contain under 700,000 distinct CDR3 sequences, around 21% of them singletons. Study-wide results and limits: Cross-reactive memory apparently joined, as some responding clones appeared in pre-infection memory.

This TCR was sampled from an adult woman who had mild COVID-19 (a few samples of this study predate the infection). Cell type and time point are not known. The chain links TRBV19 to TRBJ1-1; D is unresolved. The sequenced sample was PBMCs or a T cell subset sorted from them (not recorded which). The DNA of the CDR3 is TGTGCCAGTAGTAGACTGGTAAACACTGAAGCTTTCTTT. Translating gives CASSRLVNTEAFF.